A single sample is the source of the 30 T cell receptor beta chains below, sequenced in a study of control samples from healthy donors and cancer patients. Here immunoSEQ multiplex PCR was the method, and the copy in TCRdb shows in-frame clones only, minus some. This table lists some 190,000 clones. Sample: blood. The receptors originated from a woman in her 30s in good health.

The chain joins TRBV27 to TRBJ2-6; weak D call: TRBD1 (7 bases). V lost 3 bases, J lost 0 bases, and 12 bases lay in between. This CDR3 has 17 amino acids. CDR1 is MNHEY, CDR2 SMNVEV, per germline (reference sequence). The CDR3 sequence is CASSFQEGASGANVLTF. CDR3 DNA sequence: TGTGCCAGCAGTTTTCAGGAGGGGGCCTCTGGGGCCAACGTCCTGACTTTC. The full variable domain, its missing parts supplied by reference TRBV27 and TRBJ2-6, is EAQVTQNPRYLITVTGKKLTVTCSQNMNHEYMSWYRQDPGLGLRQIYYSMNVEVTDKGDVPEGYKVSRKEKRNFPLILESPSPNQTSLYFCASSFQEGASGANVLTFGAGSRLTVL.

V gene TRBV27 combines with J gene TRBJ1-6; D unresolved. The germline V gene has CDR1 MNHEY and CDR2 SMNVEV (reference sequence). V was shortened by 7 bases and J by 6 bases, with 10 bases between the two germline ends. The CDR3 loop spans 13 amino acids. This CDR3 is CASTFRFNSPLHF. The CDR3 nucleotides are TGTGCCAGCACTTTTCGGTTTAATTCACCCCTCCACTTT.

The V and J genes are TRBV4-1 and TRBJ1-2; the match to TRBD1 covers 7 bases. Germline CDR1 MGHRA, CDR2 YSYEKL. The CDR3 spans 19 residues. V shed 3 bases and J 0 bases; nucleotides not matched to a gene: 16. The CDR3 loop reads CASSHALTGQTPTNYGYTF. CDR3 coding DNA: TGCGCCAGCAGCCACGCGTTGACGGGACAGACGCCTACTAACTATGGCTACACCTTC.

The rearrangement links TRBV2 to TRBJ2-7; D might be TRBD1 (5 bases). CDR1 and CDR2 from the germline V gene are SNHLY and FYNNEI. Trimming shortened V by 4 bases and J by 7 bases, and 14 bases separated the two germline ends. The CDR3 extends over 13 amino acids. The CDR3 sequence is CASSGGSLGEQYF. As DNA, the CDR3 is TGTGCCAGCAGTGGGGGCAGTCTAGGAGAGCAGTACTTC.

The chain carries TRBV9 and TRBJ2-3; D possibly matches TRBD1 or TRBD2 (5 bases each). Trimming shortened V by 3 bases and J by 9 bases, and 23 bases separated the two germline ends. The CDR3 sequence is 16 residues long. Germline CDR1 reads SGDLS; CDR2 reads YYNGEE. CDR3: CASSEPGPGTRGTQYF. CDR3 DNA sequence: TGTGCCAGCAGCGAGCCGGGACCGGGAACCCGTGGGACGCAGTATTTT.

The chain links TRBV18 to TRBJ2-7; maybe TRBD1 (6 bases). The CDR3 spans 14 residues. Germline loops: CDR1 KGHSH, CDR2 LQKENI. With 5 bases removed from V and 0 bases from J, the gap between germline ends came to 11 bases. DNA for the CDR3: TGTGCCAGCTCAAGCGACAGGAGCTCCTACGAGCAGTACTTC. As protein: CASSSDRSSYEQYF.

The V call is TRBV2, the J call TRBJ2-3, with TRBD2 identical over 14 bases. Germline V gene sequence: CDR1 SNHLY, CDR2 FYNNEI. The J segment lost 5 bases and the V segment lost 4 bases, leaving 5 bases of the junction unmatched. The CDR3 spans 16 residues. DNA of the CDR3: TGTGCCAGCAGTGGACTAGCGGGGGGGCCGGGAGATACGCAGTATTTT. Its protein is CASSGLAGGPGDTQYF.

V usage is TRBV7-6 and J usage is TRBJ2-5, with TRBD1 as a possible D gene (6 bases). V shed 5 bases and J shed 2 bases, with 9 bases lying between them. The CDR3 contains 13 residues. The germline gives CDR1 SGHVS, CDR2 FNYEAQ. The CDR3 reads CASSLGQQETQYF. CDR3 DNA: TGTGCCAGCAGCCTCGGACAGCAAGAGACCCAGTACTTC.

This rearrangement joins TRBV24-1 to TRBJ1-1; TRBD1 matches 7 bases. The junction had 2 bases not matched to a gene; V was cut back by 5 bases and J by 0 bases. Germline-derived CDR1 and CDR2 are KGHDR and SFDVKD. This CDR3 spans 14 amino acids. The CDR3 loop is CATSGTGLNTEAFF. CDR3 sequence (DNA): TGTGCCACCAGTGGGACAGGCTTGAACACTGAAGCTTTCTTT.

V gene TRBV11-3 combines with J gene TRBJ2-2; no clear D gene. Per germline, CDR1 SGHNT and CDR2 YENEEA. V was cut by 2 bases and J by 5 bases, with 6 bases left in between. The CDR3 runs to 13 residues. The CDR3, as DNA: TGTGCCAGCAGCTTAACGGTGACCGGGGAGCTGTTTTTT. Translating it yields CASSLTVTGELFF.

The J gene is TRBJ1-5, the V gene TRBV14, with TRBD1 matching 8 bases. Trimming took 4 bases from V and 4 from J; bases not matched to a gene: 6. The V gene's germline CDR1 is SGHDN and CDR2 FVKESK. The CDR3 is made up of 15 amino acids. The CDR3 DNA reads TGTGCCAGCAGCCCTGGACAGGGATGGAATCAGCCCCAGCATTTT. Amino acid sequence: CASSPGQGWNQPQHF.

CDR3 sequence reads: CASSLEQGAPYGYTF. CDR3 coding DNA: TGTGCCAGCAGTTTGGAACAGGGGGCACCCTATGGCTACACCTTC. V is TRBV6-4 and J is TRBJ1-2; TRBD1 agrees at 9 bases. Per the germline V gene, CDR1 is MRHNA and CDR2 is SNTAGT. Unmatched junction bases numbered 8, after V lost 5 bases and J lost 4 bases. The CDR3 has 15 residues.

V is TRBV11-1 and J is TRBJ2-7; 8 bases fit TRBD1. This CDR3 comprises 14 residues. Germline CDR1 reads SGHAT; CDR2 reads FQDESV (reference sequence). The V and J ends lost 5 bases and 0 bases, in that order; junction bases with no gene match: 3. The CDR3 loop reads CASSHGTGSYEQYF. The CDR3 bases are TGTGCCAGCAGCCACGGGACAGGCTCCTACGAGCAGTACTTC. The full variable domain, rest sourced from reference TRBV11-1 and TRBJ2-7, is EAEVAQSPRYKITEKSQAVAFWCDPISGHATLYWYRQILGQGPELLVQFQDESVVDDSQLPKDRFSAERLKGVDSTLKIQPAELGDSAMYLCASSHGTGSYEQYFGPGTRLTVT.

The chain recombines TRBV30 with TRBJ1-4; D is possibly TRBD1 (5 bases). Germline V gene data show CDR1 as GTSNPN and CDR2 as SVGIG (reference sequence). The CDR3 totals 15 residues. Trimming removed 3 bases from V and 0 bases from J, with 11 bases in between. In DNA, the CDR3 is TGTGCCTGGAGGAGACGGGGCTCAACTAATGAAAAACTGTTTTTT. It yields the protein CAWRRRGSTNEKLFF.

This chain links TRBV5-1 with TRBJ2-3, with TRBD2 matching over 10 bases. With V trimmed by 3 bases and J by 1 base, 2 bases remained unmatched. CDR1 is SGHRS and CDR2 is YFSETQ in the germline V gene. The CDR3 is 15 residues long. The CDR3 DNA follows: TGCGCCAGCAGCTCTACTAGCGGGGGCACAGATACGCAGTATTTT. Translated: CASSSTSGGTDTQYF. The full variable domain, with the rest looked up from reference TRBV5-1 and TRBJ2-3, is KAGVTQTPRYLIKTRGQQVTLSCSPISGHRSVSWYQQTPGQGLQFLFEYFSETQRNKGNFPGRFSGRQFSNSRSEMNVSTLELGDSALYLCASSSTSGGTDTQYFGPGTRLTVL.

The chain uses TRBV2 and TRBJ1-3; 8 nucleotides line up with TRBD1. Trimming at V came to 6 bases and at J to 0 bases, leaving 4 bases not matched to a gene. CDR3 size: 15 residues. Germline loops: CDR1 SNHLY, CDR2 FYNNEI. The CDR3 nucleotides read TGTGCCAGCAGCTGGACAGGGAGCTCTGGAAACACCATATATTTT. As protein: CASSWTGSSGNTIYF.

The rearrangement uses TRBV7-9 and TRBJ1-4; no clear D. Trimming left V 6 bases short and J 6 bases short, with 8 bases between. Per the germline V gene, CDR1 is SEHNR and CDR2 is FQNEAQ (reference sequence). The CDR3 has 12 amino acids. Written as DNA, the CDR3 is TGTGCCAGCAGTGAGGAGGATGAAAAACTGTTTTTT. Protein: CASSEEDEKLFF.

The chain joins TRBV7-2 to TRBJ1-2; D not resolved. Germline V gene sequence: CDR1 SGHTA, CDR2 FQGNSA. V was cut by 0 bases and J by 1 base, with 3 bases left in between. The CDR3 covers 13 residues. The chain's CDR3 is CASSLASNYGYTF. The CDR3 bases are TGTGCCAGCAGCTTAGCCAGTAACTATGGCTACACCTTC.

The chain employs TRBV27 and TRBJ1-6; tentative D call: TRBD1 (5 bases). The CDR3 spans 14 residues. Germline assignment: CDR1 MNHEY and CDR2 SMNVEV (reference sequence). Trimming cost V 3 bases and J 10 bases, with 13 bases left between them. DNA for the CDR3: TGTGCCAGCAGTTTGGGGGGTTGGGGATCACCCCTCCACTTT. Translation gives CASSLGGWGSPLHF.

The V and J genes are TRBV27 and TRBJ1-5; D is ambiguous. The CDR3 spans 15 residues. Trimming took off 5 bases at V and 4 bases at J, with 15 bases between the two ends. Looked up from germline, CDR1 is MNHEY and CDR2 is SMNVEV (reference sequence). The CDR3 loop is CASSLLPGYNQPQHF. The CDR3 nucleotides are TGTGCCAGCAGTCTCCTTCCGGGCTATAATCAGCCCCAGCATTTT.

CDR3 in amino acids: CASSPLDRIQSAYNSPLHF. CDR3 DNA sequence: TGTGCCAGCAGCCCCCTGGACAGAATCCAGAGCGCCTATAATTCACCCCTCCACTTT. This chain joins TRBV21-1 and TRBJ1-6; the tabulated D call, TRBD1, remains unverified against the DNA. TRBV21-1 is deemed a pseudogene. The CDR3 length is 19 residues.

The CDR3: CASSVAGGGQGMNTEAFF. CDR3 nucleotide sequence: TGTGCCAGCAGCGTAGCAGGGGGGGGACAGGGGATGAACACTGAAGCTTTCTTT. The chain has TRBV9 and TRBJ1-1; 10 nucleotides match TRBD1. CDR1 and CDR2 (germline): SGDLS, YYNGEE. The CDR3 extends over 18 amino acids. The V gene end was trimmed by 0 bases and the J gene end by 0 bases; junction bases not matched to a gene: 8.

The chain carries TRBV19 and TRBJ1-2, with D possibly being TRBD1 (5 bases). Trimming shortened V by 3 bases and J by 4 bases, and 15 bases separated the two germline ends. The CDR3 runs 15 residues. The germline V gene encodes CDR1 LNHDA and CDR2 SQIVND (reference sequence). In DNA, the CDR3 is TGTGCCAGTAGTATTGCTGGCGGGGCTTTCTATGGCTACACCTTC. It yields the protein CASSIAGGAFYGYTF.

The chain has TRBV24-1 and TRBJ1-5; tentative D call: TRBD1 (5 bases). Germline V CDR1 and CDR2: KGHDR, SFDVKD. The CDR3 contains 14 residues. The V and J ends lost 7 bases and 2 bases respectively, with 11 bases between them. CDR3 amino acids: CATRDRDRNQPQHF. The CDR3 nucleotides are TGTGCCACCAGGGACCGGGACCGCAATCAGCCCCAGCATTTT.

The V call is TRBV5-1, the J call TRBJ1-1; TRBD1 matches at 7 bases. The CDR3 extends over 14 amino acids. The V and J ends lost 4 bases and 3 bases, in that order; junction bases with no gene match: 6. The V gene's germline CDR1 is SGHRS and CDR2 YFSETQ. CDR3 sequence: CASSPDRPYTEAFF. The CDR3 DNA is TGCGCCAGCAGCCCGGACAGGCCCTACACTGAAGCTTTCTTT. Full variable domain (remainder filled in from reference TRBV5-1 and TRBJ1-1): KAGVTQTPRYLIKTRGQQVTLSCSPISGHRSVSWYQQTPGQGLQFLFEYFSETQRNKGNFPGRFSGRQFSNSRSEMNVSTLELGDSALYLCASSPDRPYTEAFFGQGTRLTVV.

The V gene is TRBV5-1, the J gene TRBJ2-3; tentative D call: TRBD1 (6 bases). Looked up from germline, CDR1 is SGHRS and CDR2 is YFSETQ. V lost 0 bases and J lost 2, with 13 bases in between. This CDR3 has 16 residues. The DNA of the CDR3 is TGCGCCAGCAGCTTGGGGGCGGACAGCTCCACAGATACGCAGTATTTT. Translating it yields CASSLGADSSTDTQYF.

This chain connects TRBV11-2 to TRBJ2-7; no clear D. V was pared by 2 bases and J by 3 bases, with 11 bases between. There are 14 residues in the CDR3. Germline assignment: CDR1 SGHAT and CDR2 FQNNGV. CDR3 sequence reads: CASSLKGHYYEQYF. CDR3 DNA: TGTGCCAGCAGCTTAAAAGGCCACTACTACGAGCAGTACTTC.

Here the CDR3 reads CAWSAQGATNEKLFF. The CDR3 bases are TGTGCCTGGAGTGCCCAGGGGGCAACTAATGAAAAACTGTTTTTT. The chain couples TRBV30 to TRBJ1-4; TRBD1 matches 7 bases. Trimming at V came to 1 base and at J to 0 bases, leaving 2 bases not matched to a gene. The CDR3 has 15 residues. Germline CDR1 is GTSNPN and CDR2 is SVGIG (reference sequence).

The chain is built from TRBV19 and TRBJ1-3; 9 nucleotides agree with TRBD1. Germline loops: CDR1 LNHDA, CDR2 SQIVND (reference sequence). CDR3 length equals 15 residues. With V trimmed by 3 bases and J by 0 bases, 0 bases remained unmatched. The CDR3 region is CASSMGQGSGNTIYF. The CDR3 DNA is TGTGCCAGTAGTATGGGACAGGGCTCTGGAAACACCATATATTTT.

The chain is built from TRBV25-1 and TRBJ1-2, with D unresolved. This CDR3 is built from 13 residues. V was clipped by 5 bases and J by 1 base, with 8 bases between them. Germline CDR1 MGHDK, CDR2 SYGVNS. CDR3 sequence (DNA): TGTGCCAGCAGTCCGTGGGGTAACTATGGCTACACCTTC. As protein: CASSPWGNYGYTF.